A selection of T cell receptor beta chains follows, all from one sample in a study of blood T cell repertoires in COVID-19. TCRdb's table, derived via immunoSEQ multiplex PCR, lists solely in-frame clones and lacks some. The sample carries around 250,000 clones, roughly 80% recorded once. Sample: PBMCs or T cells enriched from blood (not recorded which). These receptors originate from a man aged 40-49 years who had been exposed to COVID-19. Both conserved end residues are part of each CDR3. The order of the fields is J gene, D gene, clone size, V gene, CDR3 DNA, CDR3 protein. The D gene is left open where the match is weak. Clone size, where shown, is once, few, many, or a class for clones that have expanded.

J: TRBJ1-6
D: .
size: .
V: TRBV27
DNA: TGTGCCAGCAGTTTGGACACTCGCAGGGTCTCCCTCCACTTT
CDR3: CASSLDTRRVSLHF

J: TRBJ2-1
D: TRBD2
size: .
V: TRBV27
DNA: TGTGCCAGCAGTCCAAGGTCCGGACTAGCGGGGGTCTCCTACAATGAGCAGTTCTTC
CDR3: CASSPRSGLAGVSYNEQFF

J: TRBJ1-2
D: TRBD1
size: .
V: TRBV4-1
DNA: TGCGCCAGCAGCCTACGGGACAGGGGGCATGGCGGCTACACCTTC
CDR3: CASSLRDRGHGGYTF

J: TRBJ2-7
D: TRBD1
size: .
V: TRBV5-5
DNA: TGTGCCAGCAGCTTGCGGGACAGGGGGAATCACGAGCAGTACTTC
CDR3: CASSLRDRGNHEQYF

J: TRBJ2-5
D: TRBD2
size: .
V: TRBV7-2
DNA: TGTGCCAGCAGCTTACAGTACTCGGCGGGAGGGAGAGAGACCCAGTACTTC
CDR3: CASSLQYSAGGRETQYF

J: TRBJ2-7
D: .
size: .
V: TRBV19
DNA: TGTGCCAGTAGTTCGCACAGCTACTACGAGCAGTACTTC
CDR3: CASSSHSYYEQYF

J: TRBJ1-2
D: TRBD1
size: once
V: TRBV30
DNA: TGTGCCTACCATCAGGACAGGGGGTCAGGCTACACCTTC
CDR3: CAYHQDRGSGYTF

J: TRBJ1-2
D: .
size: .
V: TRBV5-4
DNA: TGTGCCAGTCAATCGAGCGGAATTAACTATGGCTACACCTTC
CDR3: CASQSSGINYGYTF

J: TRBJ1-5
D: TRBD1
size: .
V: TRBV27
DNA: TGTGCCAGCAGTTCGGGACAGGGTAGCAATCAGCCCCAGCATTTT
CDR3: CASSSGQGSNQPQHF

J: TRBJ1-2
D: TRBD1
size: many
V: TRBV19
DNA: TGTGCCAGTAGTATAGCCCTTTACAGGGGGAGTACTAACTATGGCTACACCTTC
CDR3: CASSIALYRGSTNYGYTF

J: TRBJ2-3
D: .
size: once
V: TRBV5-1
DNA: TGCGCCAGCAGCCCGAGTACGGATACGCAGTATTTT
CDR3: CASSPSTDTQYF

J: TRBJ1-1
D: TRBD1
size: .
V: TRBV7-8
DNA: TGTGCCAGCAGCTTACAACAGGGGGCAGGTACTGAAGCTTTCTTT
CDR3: CASSLQQGAGTEAFF

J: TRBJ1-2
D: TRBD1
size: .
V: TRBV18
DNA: TGTGCCAGCTCTCGGGGAGACAGGGCGGGAGGCTACACCTTC
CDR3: CASSRGDRAGGYTF

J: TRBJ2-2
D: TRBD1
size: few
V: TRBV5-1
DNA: TGCGCCAGCAAGAGACAGGGTGGCGCCGGGGAGCTGTTTTTT
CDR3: CASKRQGGAGELFF

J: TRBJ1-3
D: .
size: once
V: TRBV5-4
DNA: TGTGCCAGCAGCCAAGACTTTACTGGGGCGCTTGGAAACACCATATATTTT
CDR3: CASSQDFTGALGNTIYF

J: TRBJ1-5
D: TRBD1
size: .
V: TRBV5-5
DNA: TGTGCCAGCAGCTTGGTTACAGGGGGTCTTCAGCCCCAGCATTTT
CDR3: CASSLVTGGLQPQHF

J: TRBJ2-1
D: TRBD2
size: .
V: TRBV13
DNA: TGTGCCAGCAGCCTCTTACTAGCGGGAGCTATTAATGAGCAGTTCTTC
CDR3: CASSLLLAGAINEQFF

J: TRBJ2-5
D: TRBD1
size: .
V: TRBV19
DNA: TGTGCCAGTATTAGGGGGCGTGAGACCCAGTACTTC
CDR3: CASIRGRETQYF

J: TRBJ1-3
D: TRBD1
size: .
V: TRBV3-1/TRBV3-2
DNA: TGTGCCAGCAGCCCGACGGGACAGGGGGGTTACACCATATATTTT
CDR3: CASSPTGQGGYTIYF

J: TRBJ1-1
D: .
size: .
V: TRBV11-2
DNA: TGTGCCAGCAGCTTGGGAGGGAACACTGAAGCTTTCTTT
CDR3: CASSLGGNTEAFF

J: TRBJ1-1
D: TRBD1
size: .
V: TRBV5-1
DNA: TGCGCCAGCAGCCCCGGGACAGGGGGCCTTGGCACTGAAGCTTTCTTT
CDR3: CASSPGTGGLGTEAFF

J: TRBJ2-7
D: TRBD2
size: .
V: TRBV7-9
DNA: TGTGCCAGCAGCCCAACCTGGACTAGCGGGAGTGTAGTTGAGCAGTACTTC
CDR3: CASSPTWTSGSVVEQYF

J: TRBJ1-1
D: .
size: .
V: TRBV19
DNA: TGTGCCAGTAGTTGGGCAGGGGTAGGTACTGAAGCTTTCTTT
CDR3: CASSWAGVGTEAFF

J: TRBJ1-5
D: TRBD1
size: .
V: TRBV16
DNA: TGTGCCAGCAGCCAACGGACAGGGCCGGATCAGCCCCAGCATTTT
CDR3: CASSQRTGPDQPQHF

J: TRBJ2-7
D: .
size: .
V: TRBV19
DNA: TGTGCCAGAGACGCGTGGGGACACCCACTAGAACTGAGCTCCTACGAGCAGTACTTC
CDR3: CARDAWGHPLELSSYEQYF

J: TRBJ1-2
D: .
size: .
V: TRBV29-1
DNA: TGCAGCGTTGACAAGGAGAACTATGGCTACACCTTC
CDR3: CSVDKENYGYTF

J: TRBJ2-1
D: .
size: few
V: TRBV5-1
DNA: TGCGCCAGCAGCTTGGGCCCGGCGGTACCAAATGAGCAGTTCTTC
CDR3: CASSLGPAVPNEQFF

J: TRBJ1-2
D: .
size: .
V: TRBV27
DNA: TGTGCCAGCAGGATACAGGGTGAAGCTCCTGGCTACACCTTC
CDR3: CASRIQGEAPGYTF

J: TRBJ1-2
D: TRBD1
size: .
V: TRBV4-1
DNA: TGCGCCAGCAGCCAACGCCGAATGACAGGGTTTCTTTATGGCTACACCTTC
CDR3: CASSQRRMTGFLYGYTF

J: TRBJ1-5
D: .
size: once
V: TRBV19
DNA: TGTGCCAGTAGGGATTACCGGGATACCATCGTTGTGAGCAATCAGCCCCAGCATTTT
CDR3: CASRDYRDTIVVSNQPQHF

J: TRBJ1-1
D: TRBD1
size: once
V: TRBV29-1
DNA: TGCAGCGTTGGACAGGGGAACACTGAAGCTTTCTTT
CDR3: CSVGQGNTEAFF

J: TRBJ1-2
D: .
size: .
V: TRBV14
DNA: TGTGCCAGCAGCCGAAGGTACAGTGGTGGTGGCTACACCTTC
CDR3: CASSRRYSGGGYTF

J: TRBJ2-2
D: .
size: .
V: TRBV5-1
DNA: TGCGCCAGCAGCCCTCCGGGAAGGGTCGGGGAGCTGTTTTTT
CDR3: CASSPPGRVGELFF

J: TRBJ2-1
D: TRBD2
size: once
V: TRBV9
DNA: TGTGCCAGCAGCGTTGCGGGAGAGGGTGAGCAGTTCTTC
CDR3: CASSVAGEGEQFF

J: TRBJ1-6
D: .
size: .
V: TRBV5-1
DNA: TGCGCCAGCAGCTTGGTTAAGAGCTCCTATAATTCACCCCTCCACTTT
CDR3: CASSLVKSSYNSPLHF

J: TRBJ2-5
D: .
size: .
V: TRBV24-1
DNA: TGTGCCACCAGTGATGCAATAGACAGCCAAGAGACCCAGTACTTC
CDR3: CATSDAIDSQETQYF

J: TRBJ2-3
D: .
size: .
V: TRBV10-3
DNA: TGTGCCATCAGTGAGGGAGCACCAGATACGCAGTATTTT
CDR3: CAISEGAPDTQYF

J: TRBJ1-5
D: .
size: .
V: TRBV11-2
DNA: TGTGCCAGCAGCCAAACCTATAGCAATCAGCCCCAGCATTTT
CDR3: CASSQTYSNQPQHF

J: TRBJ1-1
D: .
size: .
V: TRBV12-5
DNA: TGTGCTAGTGGTTTGGTACAGGTATCGCCGTTTAAAGCTTTCTTT
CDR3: CASGLVQVSPFKAFF

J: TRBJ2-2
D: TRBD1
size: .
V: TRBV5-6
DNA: TGTGCCAGCAGCTTCATCGGGACAGGGGGCACCGGGGAGCTGTTTTTT
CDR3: CASSFIGTGGTGELFF

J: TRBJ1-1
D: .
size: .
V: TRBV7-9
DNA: TGTGCCAGCAGCGAAACACAGGGGAACACTGAAGCTTTCTTT
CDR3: CASSETQGNTEAFF

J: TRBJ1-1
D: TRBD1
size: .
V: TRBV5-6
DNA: TGTGCCAGCAGCTGGCGGACAGGATGGCCCCACACTGAAGCTTTCTTT
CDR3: CASSWRTGWPHTEAFF

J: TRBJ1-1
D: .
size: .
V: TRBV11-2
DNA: TGTGCCAGCAGCTTAAGGGGGAACACTGAAGCTTTCTTT
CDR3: CASSLRGNTEAFF